The rows below give T cell receptor beta chains drawn from one sample of a study of lymphopenia after photon versus proton radiotherapy. Profiling relied on immunoSEQ multiplex PCR, and the TCRdb table lists in-frame clones only, not all of them. The sample shows fewer than 30,000 clones, 80% to 85% of them seen only once. The sequencing used peripheral blood, collected from a patient treated with photon-based radiotherapy. The receptors were sampled from a woman in her fifties or sixties with pancreatic cancer. Each CDR3 is given with its conserved first and last residue. D genes are given only for firm matches. The size field is filled for only some rows; it gives once, few, many or a size class.

j_call: TRBJ1-2
clone_size: -
v_call: TRBV5-1
cdr3_length: 13
d_call: -
cdr3_nt: TGCGCCAGCAGCTTGGAACAAAGCTATGGCTACACCTTC
cdr3_aa: CASSLEQSYGYTF

j_call: TRBJ2-1
clone_size: -
v_call: TRBV6-1
cdr3_length: 14
d_call: TRBD2
cdr3_nt: TGTGCCAGCAGTGGGACTAGCGGGGACAATGAGCAGTTCTTC
cdr3_aa: CASSGTSGDNEQFF

j_call: TRBJ1-2
clone_size: -
v_call: TRBV6-5
cdr3_length: 13
d_call: -
cdr3_nt: TGTGCCAGCAGTTACGCAGCTCGCTATGGCTACACCTTC
cdr3_aa: CASSYAARYGYTF

j_call: TRBJ2-7
clone_size: -
v_call: TRBV27
cdr3_length: 12
d_call: -
cdr3_nt: TGTGCCAGCAGTTTGACAGGTCGGGAGCAGTACTTC
cdr3_aa: CASSLTGREQYF

j_call: TRBJ2-1
clone_size: -
v_call: TRBV5-1
cdr3_length: 15
d_call: TRBD2
cdr3_nt: TGCGCCAGCAGCTCCTTAGCGGGAGGGAACAATGAGCAGTTCTTC
cdr3_aa: CASSSLAGGNNEQFF

j_call: TRBJ2-2
clone_size: -
v_call: TRBV11-3
cdr3_length: 18
d_call: -
cdr3_nt: TGTGCCAGCAGCTTAACAGTCGGTACGGAGGAATACACCGGGGAGCTGTTTTTT
cdr3_aa: CASSLTVGTEEYTGELFF

j_call: TRBJ2-7
clone_size: -
v_call: TRBV18
cdr3_length: 14
d_call: -
cdr3_nt: TGTGCCAGCTCACCAAATACAGGGACCTACGAGCAGTACTTC
cdr3_aa: CASSPNTGTYEQYF

j_call: TRBJ2-3
clone_size: -
v_call: TRBV7-9
cdr3_length: 16
d_call: -
cdr3_nt: TGTGCCAGCAGCTTAGCGGGGGGCGCTTCCACAGATACGCAGTATTTT
cdr3_aa: CASSLAGGASTDTQYF

j_call: TRBJ1-2
clone_size: -
v_call: TRBV27
cdr3_length: 17
d_call: -
cdr3_nt: TGTGCCAGCAGTTTATCAGGGGGGTATCGAGGGAACTATGGCTACACCTTC
cdr3_aa: CASSLSGGYRGNYGYTF

j_call: TRBJ1-2
clone_size: -
v_call: TRBV11-1
cdr3_length: 13
d_call: TRBD1
cdr3_nt: TGTGCCAGCAGCGAGGACAGGGGGGAAGGCTACACCTTC
cdr3_aa: CASSEDRGEGYTF

j_call: TRBJ1-5
clone_size: -
v_call: TRBV28
cdr3_length: 14
d_call: TRBD1
cdr3_nt: TGTGCCAGCTCGCGGACAGGGAACAATCAGCCCCAGCATTTT
cdr3_aa: CASSRTGNNQPQHF

j_call: TRBJ2-1
clone_size: -
v_call: TRBV29-1
cdr3_length: 17
d_call: TRBD2
cdr3_nt: TGCAGCGTCCTAGGGACTAGCGGGAGGGGCTCCTACAATGAGCAGTTCTTC
cdr3_aa: CSVLGTSGRGSYNEQFF

j_call: TRBJ1-2
clone_size: -
v_call: TRBV6-1
cdr3_length: 15
d_call: TRBD1
cdr3_nt: TGTGCCAGCAGAGTTGACAGGGGTAGGTCGTATGGCTACACCTTC
cdr3_aa: CASRVDRGRSYGYTF

j_call: TRBJ2-1
clone_size: few
v_call: TRBV27
cdr3_length: 15
d_call: TRBD2
cdr3_nt: TGTGCCAGCAGTCCAGCTAGCGGGTTCCACAATGAGCAGTTCTTC
cdr3_aa: CASSPASGFHNEQFF

j_call: TRBJ1-5
clone_size: few
v_call: TRBV11-3
cdr3_length: 13
d_call: -
cdr3_nt: TGTGCCAGCAGCTTAGAATTCAATCAGCCCCAGCATTTT
cdr3_aa: CASSLEFNQPQHF